These 23 T cell receptor beta chains share one sample of origin, sequenced in a study of blood T cell repertoires in COVID-19. Data came from immunoSEQ multiplex PCR; TCRdb stores just in-frame clones and leaves some out. The data hold roughly 350,000 clones, with around 90% observed a single time. Sequencing used peripheral blood. The receptors stem from a woman aged 18-29 years who had recovered from COVID-19.

This chain connects TRBV24-1 to TRBJ2-3; D remains unclear. The V end lost 1 base, the J end lost 2 bases, and 12 bases lay between the germline ends. This CDR3 comprises 16 residues. CDR1 KGHDR and CDR2 SFDVKD come from the germline V gene. The CDR3 loop reads CATSDFGHINTDTQYF. CDR3 nucleotides: TGTGCCACCAGTGATTTTGGGCACATAAACACAGATACGCAGTATTTT.

This rearrangement joins TRBV4-1 to TRBJ1-1; D is ambiguous. V lost 0 bases and J 5 bases, leaving 10 bases between the germline ends. The length of the CDR3 is 14 residues. CDR1 and CDR2 (germline): MGHRA, YSYEKL. The CDR3 reads CASSQDVGRTEAFF. DNA of the CDR3: TGCGCCAGCAGCCAAGATGTCGGGAGGACTGAAGCTTTCTTT.

The rearrangement links TRBV14 to TRBJ1-3, with 8 bases matching TRBD1. The V and J ends lost 3 bases and 0 bases, in that order; junction bases with no gene match: 1. Germline V gene sequence: CDR1 SGHDN, CDR2 FVKESK. The CDR3 covers 15 residues. The CDR3 bases are TGTGCCAGCAGCCAGGACAGGGACTCTGGAAACACCATATATTTT. It encodes CASSQDRDSGNTIYF.

The V gene is TRBV10-1, the J gene TRBJ2-1; 10 bases align to TRBD2. CDR1 WNHNN and CDR2 SYGVQD come from the germline V gene (reference sequence). The ends lost 7 bases at V and 5 bases at J; junction bases unmatched: 11. CDR3 length: 16 amino acids. This chain's CDR3 is CASTPNLAGAHNEQFF. The CDR3 coding sequence is TGCGCCAGCACCCCGAACCTAGCGGGAGCCCACAATGAGCAGTTCTTC.

The rearrangement joins TRBV2 to TRBJ1-2; 9 bases fit TRBD1. V was pared by 7 bases and J by 0 bases, with 12 bases of the junction left unmatched. Germline V gives CDR1 SNHLY, CDR2 FYNNEI. CDR3 size: 17 residues. As DNA, the CDR3 is TGTGCCAGCATCGGACAGGGGACGAACCAAGCTAACTATGGCTACACCTTC. This translates into CASIGQGTNQANYGYTF.

V and J are TRBV10-3 and TRBJ2-1, with TRBD2 identical over 8 bases. From germline, CDR1 is ENHRY and CDR2 SYGVKD. V dropped 0 bases and J dropped 7; count of bases not matched to a gene: 5. This CDR3 is 15 amino acids long. Here the CDR3 reads CAISESGGRYNEQFF. CDR3 sequence (DNA): TGTGCCATCAGTGAGTCCGGCGGGAGGTATAATGAGCAGTTCTTC.

A few counts support this clone. The chain combines TRBV10-3 with TRBJ1-5, with 8 bases that match TRBD1. After removal of 10 bases from V and 8 bases from J, the junction contained 10 bases not matched to a gene. This CDR3 has 13 residues. Germline V gene data show CDR1 as ENHRY and CDR2 as SYGVKD. The CDR3 DNA reads as TGTGCCACGGCCGGGACAGGAGGTAAGCCCCAGCATTTT. This translates into CATAGTGGKPQHF.

This sequence joins TRBV3-1 (or the pseudogene TRBV3-2) and TRBJ2-2; perhaps TRBD2 as D (5 bases). The CDR3 contains 15 residues. Germline loops: CDR1 LGHDT, CDR2 YNNKEL (reference sequence). V was pared by 1 base and J by 3 bases, with 9 bases between. CDR3 sequence: CASSQGLADTGELFF. Written as DNA, the CDR3 is TGTGCCAGCAGCCAAGGTCTAGCCGACACCGGGGAGCTGTTTTTT.

This chain connects TRBV28 to TRBJ1-6; D may be TRBD1 (6 bases). CDR3 length: 15 amino acids. Germline CDR1 is MDHEN and CDR2 is SYDVKM. Between the trimmed V and J ends, which lost 2 bases and 10 bases, there was a span of 15 bases. The CDR3 DNA reads as TGTGCCAGCAGTTTAGATAATACAGGGCACTCACCCCTCCACTTT. This sequence encodes CASSLDNTGHSPLHF.

The chain is built from TRBV24-1 and TRBJ2-1; a weak D match, TRBD2 (6 bases). The CDR3 covers 15 residues. Germline V CDR1 and CDR2: KGHDR, SFDVKD. V lost 4 bases to trimming and J lost 1 base, with 10 bases between them. CDR3 protein: CATSDLGGSYNEQFF. In DNA form, the CDR3 reads TGTGCCACCAGTGACCTCGGGGGTTCCTACAATGAGCAGTTCTTC.

The chain is built from TRBV27 and TRBJ1-6, with D possibly matching TRBD1 (6 bases). The CDR3 sequence is 17 residues long. CDR1 is MNHEY and CDR2 is SMNVEV in the germline V gene (reference sequence). Trimming took 5 bases from V and 0 from J, leaving 14 bases between them. CDR3 residues: CASSRDRKISYNSPLHF. CDR3 nucleotides: TGTGCCAGCAGTCGAGACAGGAAAATCTCCTATAATTCACCCCTCCACTTT.

This clone came up once. The rearrangement uses TRBV7-2 and TRBJ2-3; D is ambiguous. The V gene lost 2 bases and the J gene lost 0 bases, with 6 bases spanning the gap. Germline-derived CDR1 and CDR2 are SGHTA and FQGNSA. This CDR3 has 14 amino acids. CDR3 sequence: CASSLSPSTDTQYF. For the CDR3, the DNA is TGTGCCAGCAGCTTATCCCCGAGCACAGATACGCAGTATTTT.

The chain is built from TRBV23-1 and TRBJ2-7, with 9 bases identical to TRBD1. TRBV23-1 is marked as an open reading frame, function uncertain. The V and J ends lost 5 bases and 4 bases, in that order; junction bases with no gene match: 12. The CDR3 has 16 residues. The CDR3 protein is CASSGNRDRAFYEQYV. CDR3 nucleotide sequence: TGCGCCAGCAGTGGGAACCGGGACAGGGCTTTTTACGAGCAGTACGTC.

The chain is built from TRBV7-8 and TRBJ1-1; tentatively, D is TRBD1 (5 bases). Trimming left V 0 bases short and J 3 bases short, with 14 bases between. The length of the CDR3 is 16 residues. CDR1 is SGHVS and CDR2 is FQNEAQ in the germline V gene. In DNA form, the CDR3 reads TGTGCCAGCAGCTTAGCAGGTGGGCAGGGTTACACTGAAGCTTTCTTT. Its protein product is CASSLAGGQGYTEAFF.

The chain has TRBV18 and TRBJ2-7; maybe TRBD1 (5 bases). The V gene lost 3 bases and the J gene lost 3 bases, with 6 bases spanning the gap. This CDR3 is built from 12 residues. Germline assignment: CDR1 KGHSH and CDR2 LQKENI. Here the CDR3 DNA reads TGTGCCAGCTCACCGACAGTCTACGAGCAGTACGTC. Translation: CASSPTVYEQYV.

This clone was picked up one time. The chain has TRBV3-1 (or the pseudogene TRBV3-2) and TRBJ1-2; tentative D call: TRBD1 (6 bases). The CDR3 is 13 amino acids. V lost 2 bases, J lost 8 bases, and 12 bases lay in between. Germline CDR1 is LGHDT and CDR2 is YNNKEL (reference sequence). The CDR3 is CASSQRLRGGYTF. The CDR3 bases are TGTGCCAGCAGCCAACGACTCAGGGGAGGCTACACCTTC.

The chain employs TRBV3-1 (or the pseudogene TRBV3-2) and TRBJ2-3, with D uncertain. Germline lookup yields CDR1 LGHDT and CDR2 YNNKEL (reference sequence). The V end was cut by 4 bases, the J end by 0 bases, with 14 bases between. The CDR3 sequence is 16 residues long. The CDR3 loop is CASSLLGGSSTDTQYF. The CDR3 DNA is TGTGCCAGCAGCCTTCTCGGCGGTTCTAGCACAGATACGCAGTATTTT.

This CDR3 is CASSLRGQYTDTQYF. The DNA for the CDR3 is TGTGCCAGCAGCTTGCGGGGACAGTACACAGATACGCAGTATTTT. V gene TRBV7-2 combines with J gene TRBJ2-3; D might be TRBD1 (7 bases). Germline lookup yields CDR1 SGHTA and CDR2 FQGNSA. V lost 3 bases to trimming and J lost 2 bases, with 12 bases between them. The CDR3 consists of 15 residues.

The rearrangement joins TRBV10-2 to TRBJ1-1; D unclear. From germline, CDR1 is WSHSY and CDR2 SAAADI. The CDR3 totals 12 residues. V was cut by 3 bases and J by 3 bases, with 5 bases left in between. DNA of the CDR3: TGCGCCAGCAGTGAAGCGTACACTGAAGCTTTCTTT. Translation gives CASSEAYTEAFF.

This clone was counted once. The chain combines TRBV11-3 with TRBJ2-1; no clear D gene. Per germline, CDR1 SGHNT and CDR2 YENEEA. The CDR3 spans 14 residues. V was trimmed by 1 base and J by 6 bases, leaving 10 bases between them. DNA of the CDR3: TGTGCCAGCAGCTTAGGTGGCAATGCCAATGAGCAGTTCTTC. The encoded protein is CASSLGGNANEQFF.

The rearrangement uses TRBV11-2 and TRBJ2-5, with a tentative D call TRBD2 (6 bases). V was clipped by 4 bases and J by 5 bases, with 14 bases between them. The CDR3 covers 14 residues. Germline values: CDR1 SGHAT, CDR2 FQNNGV. The CDR3 spells CASSSGIAVETQYF. The CDR3 DNA follows: TGTGCCAGCAGCTCGGGGATAGCGGTGGAGACCCAGTACTTC.

The chain uses TRBV19 and TRBJ1-2; D may be TRBD1 (5 bases). The germline gives CDR1 LNHDA, CDR2 SQIVND (reference sequence). V gave up 5 bases and J gave up 10 bases, with 20 bases separating them. This CDR3 has 14 amino acids. Here the CDR3 reads CASSSTTAYRVYTF. Here the CDR3 DNA reads TGTGCCAGTAGTTCTACGACAGCTTATCGTGTCTACACCTTC. The full variable domain, completed using reference TRBV19 and TRBJ1-2, is DGGITQSPKYLFRKEGQNVTLSCEQNLNHDAMYWYRQDPGQGLRLIYYSQIVNDFQKGDIAEGYSVSREKKESFPLTVTSAQKNPTAFYLCASSSTTAYRVYTFGSGTRLTVV.

Written as DNA, the CDR3 is TGTGCCAGCAGCTCAGTCCGACTAGAAGCTTTCTTT. Encoded protein: CASSSVRLEAFF. This chain links TRBV5-5 with TRBJ1-1; unclear D gene. Trimming took off 3 bases at V and 8 bases at J, with 11 bases between the two ends. CDR3 length: 12 residues. CDR1 and CDR2 (germline): SGHKS, YYEKEE (reference sequence).